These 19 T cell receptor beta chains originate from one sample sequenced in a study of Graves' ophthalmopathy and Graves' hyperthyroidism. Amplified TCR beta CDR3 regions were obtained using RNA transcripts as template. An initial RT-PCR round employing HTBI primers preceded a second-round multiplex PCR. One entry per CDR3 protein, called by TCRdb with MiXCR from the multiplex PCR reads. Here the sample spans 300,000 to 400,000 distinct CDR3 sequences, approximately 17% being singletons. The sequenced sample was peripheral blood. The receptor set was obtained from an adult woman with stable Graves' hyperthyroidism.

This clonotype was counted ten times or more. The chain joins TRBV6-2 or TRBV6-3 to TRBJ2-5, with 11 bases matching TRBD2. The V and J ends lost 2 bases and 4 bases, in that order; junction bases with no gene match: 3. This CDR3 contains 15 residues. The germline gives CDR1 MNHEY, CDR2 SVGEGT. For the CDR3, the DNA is TGTGCCAGCAGTTACCACCTAGCGGGAGGAGAGACCCAGTACTTC. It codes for CASSYHLAGGETQYF.

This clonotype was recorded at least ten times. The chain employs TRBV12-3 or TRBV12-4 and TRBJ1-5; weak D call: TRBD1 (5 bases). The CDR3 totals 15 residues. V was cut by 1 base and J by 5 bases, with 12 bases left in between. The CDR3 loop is CASSLGGGVYQPQHF. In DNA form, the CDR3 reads TGTGCCAGCAGTTTAGGGGGGGGTGTATATCAGCCCCAGCATTTT.

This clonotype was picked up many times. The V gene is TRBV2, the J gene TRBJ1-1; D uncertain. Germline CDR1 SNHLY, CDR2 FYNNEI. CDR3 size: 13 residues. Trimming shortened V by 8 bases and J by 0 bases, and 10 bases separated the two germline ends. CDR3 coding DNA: TGTGCCAGCGCCGTGGCGGTGAACACTGAAGCTTTCTTT. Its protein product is CASAVAVNTEAFF.

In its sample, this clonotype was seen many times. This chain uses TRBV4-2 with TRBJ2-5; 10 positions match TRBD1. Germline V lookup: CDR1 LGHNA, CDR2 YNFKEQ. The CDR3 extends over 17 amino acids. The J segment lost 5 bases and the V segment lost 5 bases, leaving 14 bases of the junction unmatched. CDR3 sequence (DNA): TGTGCCAGCAGCTCTTCCGAATCGGGACAGGGGATCGAGACCCAGTACTTC. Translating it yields CASSSSESGQGIETQYF.

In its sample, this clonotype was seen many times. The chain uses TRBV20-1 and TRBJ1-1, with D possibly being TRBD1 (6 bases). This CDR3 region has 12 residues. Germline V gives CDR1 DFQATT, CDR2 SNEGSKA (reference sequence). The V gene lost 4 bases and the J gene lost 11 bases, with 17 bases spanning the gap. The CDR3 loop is CSANRDSNEAFF. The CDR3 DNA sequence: TGCAGTGCTAACAGGGATAGTAATGAGGCTTTCTTT.

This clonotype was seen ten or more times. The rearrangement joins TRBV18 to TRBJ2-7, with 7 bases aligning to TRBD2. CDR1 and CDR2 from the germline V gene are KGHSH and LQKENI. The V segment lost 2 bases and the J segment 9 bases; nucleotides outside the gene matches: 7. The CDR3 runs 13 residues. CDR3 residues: CASSPSGKSSQYF. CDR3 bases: TGTGCCAGCTCACCAAGCGGGAAATCGTCGCAGTACTTC.

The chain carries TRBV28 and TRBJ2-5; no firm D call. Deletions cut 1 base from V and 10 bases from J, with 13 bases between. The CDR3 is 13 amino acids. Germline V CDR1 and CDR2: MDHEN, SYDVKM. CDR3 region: CASSLYSQRDQYF. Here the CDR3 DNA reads TGTGCCAGCAGTTTATACTCCCAAAGGGACCAGTACTTC.

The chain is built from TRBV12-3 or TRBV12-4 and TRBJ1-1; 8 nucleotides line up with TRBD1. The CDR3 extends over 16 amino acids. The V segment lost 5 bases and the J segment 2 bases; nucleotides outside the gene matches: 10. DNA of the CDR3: TGTGCCAGCAGTCCCGGACAGGGAGCAGGAAACACTGAAGCTTTCTTT. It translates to CASSPGQGAGNTEAFF.

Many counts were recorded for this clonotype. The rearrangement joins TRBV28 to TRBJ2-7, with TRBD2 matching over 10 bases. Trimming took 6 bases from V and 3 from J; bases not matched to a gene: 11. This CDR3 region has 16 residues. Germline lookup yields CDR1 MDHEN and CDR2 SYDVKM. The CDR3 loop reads CASSSSGTSVYYEQYF. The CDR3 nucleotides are TGTGCCAGCAGCTCCTCCGGGACTAGCGTTTACTACGAGCAGTACTTC.

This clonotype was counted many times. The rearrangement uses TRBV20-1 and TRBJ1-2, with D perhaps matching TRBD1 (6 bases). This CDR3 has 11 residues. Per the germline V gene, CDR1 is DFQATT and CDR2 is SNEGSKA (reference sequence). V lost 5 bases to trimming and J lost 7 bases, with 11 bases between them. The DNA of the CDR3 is TGCAGTGCTCCCCGGGACACTGGCTACACCTTC. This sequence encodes CSAPRDTGYTF.

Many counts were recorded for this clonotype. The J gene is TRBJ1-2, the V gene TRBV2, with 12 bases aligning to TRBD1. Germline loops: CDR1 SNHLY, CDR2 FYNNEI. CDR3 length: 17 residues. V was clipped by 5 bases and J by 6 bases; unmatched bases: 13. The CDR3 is CASSFPGQGAYLDGYTF. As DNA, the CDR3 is TGTGCCAGCAGTTTTCCGGGACAGGGGGCCTACTTGGATGGCTACACCTTC.

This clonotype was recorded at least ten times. This CDR3 is CASSESDSGVQYF. The CDR3 DNA is TGCGCCAGCAGTGAGTCCGACTCAGGGGTGCAGTACTTC. The V call is TRBV10-1, the J call TRBJ2-7; D may be TRBD1 (6 bases). Trimming took 0 bases from V and 9 from J, leaving 12 bases between them. Germline-derived CDR1 and CDR2 are WNHNN and SYGVQD (reference sequence). The CDR3 has 13 residues.

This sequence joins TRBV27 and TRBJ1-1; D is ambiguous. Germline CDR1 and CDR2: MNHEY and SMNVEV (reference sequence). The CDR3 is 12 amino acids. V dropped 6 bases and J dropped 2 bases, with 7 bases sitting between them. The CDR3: CASRDINTEAFF. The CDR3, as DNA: TGTGCCAGCAGAGACATTAACACTGAAGCTTTCTTT.

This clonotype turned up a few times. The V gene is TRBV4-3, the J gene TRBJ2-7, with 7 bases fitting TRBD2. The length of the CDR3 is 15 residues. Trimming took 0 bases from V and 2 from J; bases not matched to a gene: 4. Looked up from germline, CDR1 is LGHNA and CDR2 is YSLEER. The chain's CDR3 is CASSQDLGLPYEQYF. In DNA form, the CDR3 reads TGCGCCAGCAGCCAAGATTTGGGACTACCCTACGAGCAGTACTTC.

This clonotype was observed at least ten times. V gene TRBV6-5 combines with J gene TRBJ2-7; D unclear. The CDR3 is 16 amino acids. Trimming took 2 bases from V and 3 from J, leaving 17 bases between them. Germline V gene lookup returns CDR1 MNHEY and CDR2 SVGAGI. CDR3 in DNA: TGTGCCAGCAGTTACGAGGTTCCCGAACCCCGCTACGAGCAGTACTTC. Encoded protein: CASSYEVPEPRYEQYF.

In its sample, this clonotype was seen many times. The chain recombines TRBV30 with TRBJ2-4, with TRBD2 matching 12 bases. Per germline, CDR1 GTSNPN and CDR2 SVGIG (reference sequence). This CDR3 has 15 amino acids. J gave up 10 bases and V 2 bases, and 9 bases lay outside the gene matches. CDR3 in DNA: TGTGCCTGGAGTCGGCTAGCGGGAGGGGGGGGGATTCAGTACTTC. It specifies CAWSRLAGGGGIQYF. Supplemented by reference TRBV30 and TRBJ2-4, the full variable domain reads SQTIHQWPATLVQPVGSPLSLECTVEGTSNPNLYWYRQAAGRGLQLLFYSVGIGQISSEVPQNLSASRPQDRQFILSSKKLLLSDSGFYLCAWSRLAGGGGIQYFGAGTRLSVL.

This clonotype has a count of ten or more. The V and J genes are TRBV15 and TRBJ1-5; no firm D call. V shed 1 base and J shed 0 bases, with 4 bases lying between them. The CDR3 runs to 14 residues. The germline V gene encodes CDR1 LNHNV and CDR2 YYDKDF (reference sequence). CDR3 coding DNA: TGTGCCACCAGCAGAGGGGTTAGCAATCAGCCCCAGCATTTT. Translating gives CATSRGVSNQPQHF.

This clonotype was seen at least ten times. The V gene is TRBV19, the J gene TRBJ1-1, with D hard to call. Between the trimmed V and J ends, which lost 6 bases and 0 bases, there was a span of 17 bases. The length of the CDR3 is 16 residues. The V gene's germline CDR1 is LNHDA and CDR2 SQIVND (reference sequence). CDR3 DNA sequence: TGTGCCAGTAGGCCACCACCTAGGCTCCTGAACACTGAAGCTTTCTTT. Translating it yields CASRPPPRLLNTEAFF.

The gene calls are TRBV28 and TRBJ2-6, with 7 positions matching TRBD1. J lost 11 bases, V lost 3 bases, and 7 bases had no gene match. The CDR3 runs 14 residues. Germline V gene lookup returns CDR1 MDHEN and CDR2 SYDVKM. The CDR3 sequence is CASSFVTGAHVLTF. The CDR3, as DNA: TGTGCCAGCAGTTTTGTTACAGGGGCTCACGTCCTGACTTTC.